Listed below are T cell receptor beta chains from one sample, sequenced in a study of OX40 agonist ivuxolimab in advanced cancers. Only in-frame clones appear in the TCRdb table, and some are missing; sequencing was by immunoSEQ multiplex PCR. The table records about 32,000 clones, roughly 90% of them present only once. Sequences were derived from CD4+ or CD8+ T cells sorted from blood, sampled in a trial of the OX40 agonist ivuxolimab. The source is an adult with an advanced solid tumor such as melanoma, head and neck, liver or kidney cancer. CDR3s include the opening cysteine and the closing phenylalanine or tryptophan. Each record gives: D gene, clone size, V gene, CDR3 length, J gene, CDR3 DNA, CDR3 protein. A D gene is named only where the DNA matches it firmly. Only some rows state a clone size, as once, few, many or a class for expanded clones.

d_call: .
clone_size: many
v_call: TRBV7-9
cdr3_length: 11
j_call: TRBJ1-2
cdr3_nt: TGTGCCAGCAGCCCCATCTATGGCTACACCTTC
cdr3_aa: CASSPIYGYTF

d_call: .
clone_size: once
v_call: TRBV5-4
cdr3_length: 14
j_call: TRBJ2-7
cdr3_nt: TGTGCCAGCAGCTTGGTTGGGGTTAGGGACGAGCAGTACTTC
cdr3_aa: CASSLVGVRDEQYF

d_call: .
clone_size: once
v_call: TRBV6-5
cdr3_length: 14
j_call: TRBJ1-5
cdr3_nt: TGTGCCAGCAGTTGGGGGCAGGGGAATCAGCCCCAGCATTTT
cdr3_aa: CASSWGQGNQPQHF

d_call: TRBD2
clone_size: .
v_call: TRBV9
cdr3_length: 15
j_call: TRBJ2-3
cdr3_nt: TGTGCCAGCAGCGCGTCTAGCGGCCCCACAGATACGCAGTATTTT
cdr3_aa: CASSASSGPTDTQYF

d_call: .
clone_size: .
v_call: TRBV5-1
cdr3_length: 15
j_call: TRBJ2-1
cdr3_nt: TGCGCCAGCAGCCCTGCGGGCGGAACCTACAATGAGCAGTTCTTC
cdr3_aa: CASSPAGGTYNEQFF

d_call: .
clone_size: .
v_call: TRBV7-6
cdr3_length: 11
j_call: TRBJ2-3
cdr3_nt: TGTGCCAGCGCTGACCCAGATACGCAGTATTTT
cdr3_aa: CASADPDTQYF

d_call: TRBD1
clone_size: few
v_call: TRBV11-2
cdr3_length: 14
j_call: TRBJ2-7
cdr3_nt: TGTGCCAGCAGACGCCCATACAGGGGAGCCGAGCAGTACTTC
cdr3_aa: CASRRPYRGAEQYF

d_call: TRBD2
clone_size: .
v_call: TRBV11-2
cdr3_length: 16
j_call: TRBJ2-7
cdr3_nt: TGTGCCAGCAGCTCTCCCCTAGCGGGGGGGTCCTACGAGCAGTACTTC
cdr3_aa: CASSSPLAGGSYEQYF

d_call: TRBD2
clone_size: .
v_call: TRBV19
cdr3_length: 14
j_call: TRBJ2-1
cdr3_nt: TGTGCCAGTCACGCGGCGGGGGGGCCTGGTGAGCAGTTCTTC
cdr3_aa: CASHAAGGPGEQFF

d_call: TRBD1
clone_size: once
v_call: TRBV2
cdr3_length: 15
j_call: TRBJ1-1
cdr3_nt: TGTGCCAGCAGAGAGGGACAGGGGTTGATCACTGAAGCTTTCTTT
cdr3_aa: CASREGQGLITEAFF

d_call: TRBD1
clone_size: .
v_call: TRBV11-2
cdr3_length: 15
j_call: TRBJ2-5
cdr3_nt: TGTGCCAGCAGCTTAGAGGCAGGGGGCGGAGAGACCCAGTACTTC
cdr3_aa: CASSLEAGGGETQYF

d_call: TRBD1
clone_size: .
v_call: TRBV4-3
cdr3_length: 16
j_call: TRBJ1-2
cdr3_nt: TGCGCCAGCAGCCAAGAAAGGTGGACAGGTAACTATGGCTACACCTTC
cdr3_aa: CASSQERWTGNYGYTF

d_call: .
clone_size: .
v_call: TRBV9
cdr3_length: 13
j_call: TRBJ2-3
cdr3_nt: TGTGCCAGCAGCGTAGCAGGGCCAGATACGCAGTATTTT
cdr3_aa: CASSVAGPDTQYF

d_call: TRBD1
clone_size: few
v_call: TRBV30
cdr3_length: 18
j_call: TRBJ2-7
cdr3_nt: TGTGCCTGGCGCCCGGACAGGGGGCGAATTGATACCGGGTACGAGCAGTACTTC
cdr3_aa: CAWRPDRGRIDTGYEQYF

d_call: .
clone_size: .
v_call: TRBV28
cdr3_length: 13
j_call: TRBJ2-5
cdr3_nt: TGTGCCAGCAGTTTTTCCCGGCAAGAGACCCAGTACTTC
cdr3_aa: CASSFSRQETQYF

d_call: .
clone_size: medium-sized
v_call: TRBV12-5
cdr3_length: 12
j_call: TRBJ2-2
cdr3_nt: TGTGCTAGTGGTTCGGACGTCGGGGAGCTGTTTTTT
cdr3_aa: CASGSDVGELFF

d_call: .
clone_size: once
v_call: TRBV27
cdr3_length: 16
j_call: TRBJ2-3
cdr3_nt: TGTGCCAGCGCCTTTCTAGGGGGGGCGAGGACAGATACGCAGTATTTT
cdr3_aa: CASAFLGGARTDTQYF

d_call: .
clone_size: .
v_call: TRBV10-3
cdr3_length: 15
j_call: TRBJ1-5
cdr3_nt: TGTGCCATCAGTGAGCCGGACAGTTTCAATCAGCCCCAGCATTTT
cdr3_aa: CAISEPDSFNQPQHF

d_call: .
clone_size: once
v_call: TRBV4-3
cdr3_length: 15
j_call: TRBJ2-3
cdr3_nt: TGCGCCAGCAGCCAGGAGCCCGGGACTCACGATACGCAGTATTTT
cdr3_aa: CASSQEPGTHDTQYF

d_call: TRBD1
clone_size: .
v_call: TRBV27
cdr3_length: 18
j_call: TRBJ2-3
cdr3_nt: TGTGCCAGCAGTGGCACCGGGACAGGGATTACTAGCACAGATACGCAGTATTTT
cdr3_aa: CASSGTGTGITSTDTQYF

d_call: .
clone_size: .
v_call: TRBV5-6
cdr3_length: 16
j_call: TRBJ2-3
cdr3_nt: TGTGCCAGCAGCTTGGAGGGCAGAGGAGCCACAGATACGCAGTATTTT
cdr3_aa: CASSLEGRGATDTQYF

d_call: .
clone_size: .
v_call: TRBV2
cdr3_length: 13
j_call: TRBJ2-2
cdr3_nt: TGTGCCAGCAGTTTAGCGAACACCGGGGAGCTGTTTTTT
cdr3_aa: CASSLANTGELFF

d_call: TRBD1
clone_size: .
v_call: TRBV4-1
cdr3_length: 13
j_call: TRBJ1-5
cdr3_nt: TGCGCCAGCAGCGCTCAGGGGGATCAGCCCCAGCATTTT
cdr3_aa: CASSAQGDQPQHF